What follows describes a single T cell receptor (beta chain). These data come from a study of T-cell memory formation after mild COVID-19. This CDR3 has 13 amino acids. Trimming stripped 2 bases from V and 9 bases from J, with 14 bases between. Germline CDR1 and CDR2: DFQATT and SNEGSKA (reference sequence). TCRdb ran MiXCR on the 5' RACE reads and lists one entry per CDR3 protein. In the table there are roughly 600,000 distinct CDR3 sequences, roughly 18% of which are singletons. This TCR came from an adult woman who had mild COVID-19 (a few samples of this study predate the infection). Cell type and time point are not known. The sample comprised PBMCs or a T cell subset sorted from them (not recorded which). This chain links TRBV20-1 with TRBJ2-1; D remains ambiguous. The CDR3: CSARTTSNGEQFF. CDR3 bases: TGCAGTGCTAGAACTACATCCAACGGTGAGCAGTTCTTC.